These 17 T cell receptor beta chains share one sample of origin, sequenced in a study of early T cells in non-severe SARS-CoV-2 infection (dated by TCRdb to the early 2020s). Receptor libraries were prepared by 5' RACE. Sequencing instrument: NextSeq 500. TCRdb took the public reads, trimmed them with fastp at Q25, ran MiXCR for clone calling and kept in-frame beta chains. When rows share a CDR3 protein, they turn into one entry using the most common DNA and genes. Recorded for this sample are 85,000 to 100,000 distinct CDR3 sequences; around 17% of them occurred a single time. Roughly 1.3% of the sample is in the top ten clones. Material for sequencing was whole blood. These receptors were collected from an adult who was a healthcare worker with PCR-confirmed SARS-CoV-2 infection or an uninfected control (not recorded which).

The chain has TRBV18 and TRBJ2-3; possible D gene TRBD1, 6 bases. The CDR3 consists of 15 residues. CDR1 KGHSH and CDR2 LQKENI come from the germline V gene. V lost 0 bases and J lost 0, with 7 bases in between. This CDR3 reads CASSPPGGSTDTQYF. The CDR3, as DNA: TGTGCCAGCTCACCACCAGGGGGTAGCACAGATACGCAGTATTTT.

The CDR3 reads CASSNSRDRGYTF. The CDR3 region has the DNA TGTGCCAGCAGCAATAGTCGGGATCGCGGCTACACCTTC. The chain couples TRBV7-2 to TRBJ1-2; D is undetermined. Trimming pared 5 bases from V and 8 bases from J, leaving 15 bases between. The CDR3 extends over 13 amino acids. CDR1 is SGHTA, CDR2 FQGNSA, per germline.

In this sample, this clonotype turned up a few times. The V gene is TRBV20-1, the J gene TRBJ2-7; no clear D. This CDR3 is 15 amino acids long. V lost 0 bases to trimming and J lost 6 bases, with 18 bases between them. CDR1 is DFQATT, CDR2 SNEGSKA, per germline (reference sequence). The CDR3 loop is CSARDAGVPASEQYF. CDR3 sequence (DNA): TGCAGTGCTAGAGATGCAGGAGTCCCGGCCTCCGAGCAGTACTTC.

The rearrangement links TRBV12-3 or TRBV12-4 to TRBJ2-3; 9 nucleotides agree with TRBD2. The CDR3 has 14 residues. J was trimmed by 4 bases and V by 6 bases; bases with no gene match: 5. The CDR3 coding sequence is TGTGCCAGCAGGAAAGCGGGGGGTCCAGATACGCAGTATTTT. It encodes CASRKAGGPDTQYF.

Details on this clonotype: This may be a read error: a much more frequent sequence differs by one nucleotide. No conserved phenylalanine or tryptophan ends this CDR3, so it is likely a read error. The chain uses TRBV7-9 and TRBJ1-5; D is uncertain. The CDR3 runs to 13 residues. The V end was cut by 2 bases, the J end by 7 bases, with 9 bases between. Per the germline V gene, CDR1 is SEHNR and CDR2 is FQNEAQ (reference sequence). The CDR3: CASSLFLGQPQHL. For the CDR3, the DNA is TGTGCCAGCAGCTTATTCTTGGGACAGCCCCAGCATTTA.

The chain uses TRBV7-2 and TRBJ2-2; D might be TRBD1 (5 bases). Deletions cut 5 bases from V and 5 bases from J, with 21 bases between. Germline V gene lookup returns CDR1 SGHTA and CDR2 FQGNSA. This CDR3 has 17 amino acids. DNA for the CDR3: TGTGCCAGCAGCAAACAGGTTATACACCAAGAAACCGGGGAGCTGTTTTTT. Translated, it gives CASSKQVIHQETGELFF.

J is TRBJ2-5 and V is TRBV5-1; TRBD1 matches at 8 bases. V trimming: 3 bases; J trimming: 3 bases; junction bases outside the gene matches: 1. The germline V gene encodes CDR1 SGHRS and CDR2 YFSETQ. CDR3 length equals 13 residues. In DNA form, the CDR3 reads TGCGCCAGCAGCTCGACAGGGGAAGAGACCCAGTACTTC. Amino acid sequence: CASSSTGEETQYF. Using reference TRBV5-1 and TRBJ2-5 for the parts outside the CDR3, the full variable domain is KAGVTQTPRYLIKTRGQQVTLSCSPISGHRSVSWYQQTPGQGLQFLFEYFSETQRNKGNFPGRFSGRQFSNSRSEMNVSTLELGDSALYLCASSSTGEETQYFGPGTRLLVL.

This clonotype came up a few times. The chain combines TRBV27 with TRBJ2-2; tentatively, D is TRBD1 (6 bases). V lost 3 bases to trimming and J lost 2 bases, with 13 bases between them. Germline V gives CDR1 MNHEY, CDR2 SMNVEV (reference sequence). CDR3 size: 16 residues. This CDR3 is CASSFSGQINTGELFF. CDR3 sequence (DNA): TGTGCCAGCAGTTTTTCTGGACAGATTAACACCGGGGAGCTGTTTTTT.

As for this clonotype: Without the conserved terminal phenylalanine or tryptophan, this CDR3 likely stems from a read error. V gene TRBV20-1 combines with J gene TRBJ2-1; D perhaps matches TRBD2 (7 bases). The CDR3 extends over 16 amino acids. V lost 6 bases, J lost 0 bases, and 18 bases lay in between. Germline V CDR1 and CDR2: DFQATT, SNEGSKA (reference sequence). CDR3 nucleotides: TGCAGTGCCCCCAGGGGCGGGAGCAGCTCCTACAATGAGCAGTTCTCC. It yields the protein CSAPRGGSSSYNEQFS.

V gene TRBV29-1 combines with J gene TRBJ2-4; no reliable D call. Germline values: CDR1 SQVTM, CDR2 ANQGSEA. The V end was cut by 5 bases, the J end by 1 base, with 21 bases between. There are 17 residues in the CDR3. This CDR3 is CSVHGGSDLGAKNIQYF. The CDR3 DNA sequence: TGCAGCGTTCATGGTGGGTCGGACCTTGGGGCCAAAAACATTCAGTACTTC.

The chain carries TRBV7-9 and TRBJ1-4, with 8 bases fitting TRBD1. The CDR3 is 16 amino acids. Losses at the gene ends were 6 bases for V and 4 bases for J; bases not matched to a gene: 10. Germline loops: CDR1 SEHNR, CDR2 FQNEAQ (reference sequence). The DNA for the CDR3 is TGTGCCAGCAGGGAAGGGACAGGAAGTTTTAATGAAAAACTGTTTTTT. Translating it yields CASREGTGSFNEKLFF.

This clonotype appeared a few times. V and J are TRBV24-1 and TRBJ1-1; possibly TRBD1 for D (5 bases). With 9 bases removed from V and 4 bases from J, the gap between germline ends came to 17 bases. Germline V gene data show CDR1 as KGHDR and CDR2 as SFDVKD. The CDR3 extends over 14 amino acids. In DNA form, the CDR3 reads TGTGCCACCCTCGCGAAGGGGCCGAGCACTGAAGCTTTCTTT. It translates to CATLAKGPSTEAFF.

This clonotype was found many times. The chain recombines TRBV28 with TRBJ2-3, with no clear D. The length of the CDR3 is 11 residues. Germline loops: CDR1 MDHEN, CDR2 SYDVKM. The V gene lost 5 bases and the J gene lost 4 bases, with 4 bases spanning the gap. CDR3 nucleotides: TGTGCCAGCAGTATCGCAGATACGCAGTATTTT. Its translation: CASSIADTQYF.

The chain uses TRBV6-5 and TRBJ1-6; D gene ambiguous. Trimming took off 0 bases at V and 2 bases at J, with 17 bases between the two ends. The germline V gene has CDR1 MNHEY and CDR2 SVGAGI. The CDR3 covers 19 residues. Here the CDR3 DNA reads TGTGCCAGCAGTTACTCCCTGTATAGGGTAGTCGCCTATAATTCACCCCTCCACTTT. This translates into CASSYSLYRVVAYNSPLHF.

This clonotype was detected a few times. The CDR3 DNA reads as TGCGCCAGCAGCTCCGGGACAGGGTTACACAATGAGCAGTTCTTC. Translating it yields CASSSGTGLHNEQFF. J is TRBJ2-1 and V is TRBV5-1, with 9 bases lining up with TRBD1. CDR1 SGHRS and CDR2 YFSETQ come from the germline V gene. With V trimmed by 3 bases and J by 5 bases, 6 bases remained unmatched. This CDR3 has 15 amino acids.

This clonotype came up many times. The chain recombines TRBV30 with TRBJ1-1; the D gene is possibly TRBD1 (6 bases). Trimming took off 3 bases at V and 3 bases at J, with 11 bases between the two ends. The length of the CDR3 is 13 residues. The germline V gene has CDR1 GTSNPN and CDR2 SVGIG (reference sequence). For the CDR3, the DNA is TGTGCCTGGAGAGAGGGGGGGGACACTGAAGCTTTCTTT. This encodes CAWREGGDTEAFF.

This clonotype was observed a few times. V and J are TRBV7-9 and TRBJ1-1; D remains ambiguous. The CDR3 totals 14 residues. V was trimmed by 5 bases and J by 6 bases, leaving 16 bases between them. Germline CDR1 is SEHNR and CDR2 is FQNEAQ (reference sequence). The CDR3 nucleotides are TGTGCCAGCAGCCCCCGACCGCCCCTCTCTGAAGCTTTCTTT. Its protein is CASSPRPPLSEAFF. Full variable domain (missing parts from reference TRBV7-9 and TRBJ1-1): DTGVSQNPRHKITKRGQNVTFRCDPISEHNRLYWYRQTLGQGPEFLTYFQNEAQLEKSRLLSDRFSAERPKGSFSTLEIQRTEQGDSAMYLCASSPRPPLSEAFFGQGTRLTVV.